Sequencing of this T cell receptor (beta chain) was carried out in a study of CD8 T cells in ankylosing spondylitis. Notes on the study in general: Ankylosing spondylitis blood appeared to be characterized by a TCR beta motif of fewer than ten highly homologous variants. Significantly higher representation of disease-linked clones was reported for matched ankylosing spondylitis synovial fluid. Earlier literature documents some of the motif variants in reactive arthritis synovial fluid and blood.

By quantitative 5'-RACE with molecular barcodes, the TCR beta libraries were made. TCRdb re-called the 5' RACE reads through MiXCR, storing one row per CDR3 protein. The sample yields a few hundred thousand distinct CDR3 sequences, around 17% seen once. This clonotype was seen a handful of times. As yet, its antigen is unknown. The V end was cut by 6 bases, the J end by 3 bases, with 9 bases between. The CDR3 loop spans 14 amino acids. This clonotype originated in a male donor with ankylosing spondylitis. V gene TRBV12-3 or TRBV12-4 combines with J gene TRBJ2-6; a possible D gene is TRBD1 (5 bases). Sequencing input: blood, either unsorted or a sorted T cell fraction (not recorded which). Here the CDR3 DNA reads TGTGCCAGCAGACCGACAGATGGGGCCAACGTCCTGACTTTC. It codes for CASRPTDGANVLTF.